This TCR beta chain was identified in a study of T cells in Graves' hyperthyroidism and ophthalmopathy. Patients aged 18 to 65 had newly diagnosed hyperthyroidism that had lasted under 2 months. Patients were excluded because of uncontrolled infection, other autoimmune disease, pregnancy or lactation. Trimming cost V 1 base and J 4 bases, with 14 bases left between them. The germline CDR1 and CDR2 sequences are SGHTA and FQGNSA. This CDR3 is built from 16 residues. Amplified regions were TCR beta CDR3 sequences from RNA transcripts. The HTBI primer set served for first-round RT-PCR of the TCR CDR3. TCRdb passed the multiplex PCR reads through MiXCR, listing each CDR3 protein once. The sample records under 350,000 distinct CDR3 sequences, roughly 18% being singletons.

Sequencing input: blood. This receptor was taken from a woman between 45 and 60 years old with Graves' hyperthyroidism. The chain has TRBV7-2 and TRBJ2-1; D is unclear. The CDR3 loop reads CASSLEAPWGYNEQFF. DNA of the CDR3: TGTGCCAGCAGCTTAGAGGCCCCTTGGGGATACAATGAGCAGTTCTTC. Using reference TRBV7-2 and TRBJ2-1 for the parts outside the CDR3, the full variable domain is GAGVSQSPSNKVTEKGKDVELRCDPISGHTALYWYRQSLGQGLEFLIYFQGNSAPDKSGLPSDRFSAERTGGSVSTLTIQRTQQEDSAVYLCASSLEAPWGYNEQFFGPGTRLTVL.